A single count supports the clone carrying this T cell receptor (beta chain). The sample originates from a study of blood T cell repertoires in COVID-19. Study information: Samples taken during acute and convalescent COVID-19 were collected in the United States, Italy and Spain. The cDNA or gDNA used as material had been derived from T cells, B-cell-depleted T cells, or PBMCs.

The germline V and J ends were trimmed by 4 bases and 5 bases, with 13 bases remaining between them. This CDR3 is built from 14 residues. Germline CDR1 reads KGHDR; CDR2 reads SFDVKD. Original analysis: Using reference gene primer amplification, nucleated cell counts were estimated. Produced via immunoSEQ multiplex PCR; TCRdb's table is partial and in-frame only. V and J calls and clone size are those listed in that table; D and trimming were worked out from the DNA. The profile shows over 100,000 clones, around 80% of them singletons. V usage is TRBV24-1 and J usage is TRBJ1-2, with D maybe TRBD1 (5 bases). The material sequenced was peripheral blood. This receptor was taken from a man aged 55-75 years with active or convalescent COVID-19. CDR3 loop: CATSDWLTAYGYTF. For the CDR3, the DNA is TGTGCCACCAGTGACTGGTTGACAGCATATGGCTACACCTTC.